What follows is one TCR beta chain and its context. Its matching antigen is unknown. There are 18 residues in the CDR3. These data originate in a study of blood T cells in healthy people across ages. General study findings and limits: Investigators treated diversity estimates from one million T cells as underestimates.

Total RNA, at least 5.5 micrograms per sample, came from PBMCs. The authors ran a second PCR of 7 to 11 cycles using a sample-barcoded 5' primer and a J-beta primer mix. TCRdb independently ran MiXCR on the 5' RACE reads; one entry per CDR3 protein. The table includes about 1.4 million distinct CDR3 sequences, around 59% detected once. The TCR originated in a young man in good health. The chain is built from TRBV21-1 and TRBJ2-4. TRBV21-1 is designated a pseudogene. Sequenced sample: blood. CDR3 sequence: CASSKLKKQLLAKNIQYF. The CDR3 nucleotides are TGTGCCAGCAGCAAACTCAAAAAACAGCTACTAGCCAAAAACATTCAGTACTTC.